These T cell receptor beta chains were read from a single sample in a study of T cell changes during pregnancy in multiple sclerosis. Data came from immunoSEQ multiplex PCR; TCRdb stores just in-frame clones and leaves some out. The sample includes 55,000 or so clones, over 80% of them seen just once. The input for sequencing was CD4+ T cells from peripheral blood mononuclear cells, taken after pregnancy. The receptors stem from a female donor in good health, enrolled as a control in a pregnancy study. CDR3s include the opening cysteine and the closing phenylalanine or tryptophan. D genes are given only for firm matches. Not every row has a clone size; where given, it reads once, few, many or a size class.

.,TRBV7-9,once,TRBJ1-5,CASSFGGGDNQPQHF,TGTGCCAGCAGCTTCGGGGGAGGGGATAATCAGCCCCAGCATTTT
.,TRBV4-3,.,TRBJ2-5,CASSQDQAGDETQYF,TGCGCCAGCAGCCAAGATCAGGCGGGTGATGAGACCCAGTACTTC
.,TRBV6-1,.,TRBJ2-5,CASSKRDGRQETQYF,TGTGCCAGCAGTAAAAGGGACGGGAGACAAGAGACCCAGTACTTC
TRBD2,TRBV25-1,.,TRBJ2-3,CASSAGTSGATDTQYF,TGTGCCAGCAGTGCCGGGACTAGCGGGGCAACAGATACGCAGTATTTT
.,TRBV5-4,.,TRBJ1-6,CASSQQGRPFTLHF,TGTGCCAGCAGTCAGCAGGGAAGACCCTTCACCCTCCACTTT
TRBD1,TRBV6-5,.,TRBJ2-7,CASSSPGTGAYEQYF,TGTGCCAGCAGTTCGCCCGGGACAGGGGCCTACGAGCAGTACTTC
TRBD1,TRBV5-1,.,TRBJ2-5,CASSLGTRGQETQYF,TGCGCCAGCAGCTTGGGTACCAGGGGGCAAGAGACCCAGTACTTC
TRBD1,TRBV28,once,TRBJ1-2,CASSLLGQGTSTF,TGTGCCAGCAGTTTACTGGGACAGGGAACGTCAACCTTC
TRBD1,TRBV28,once,TRBJ2-2,CASSFAGGYTGELFF,TGTGCCAGCAGTTTCGCAGGGGGCTACACCGGGGAGCTGTTTTTT
.,TRBV18,.,TRBJ1-1,CASSPSIDTEAFF,TGTGCCAGCTCGCCTAGCATCGACACTGAAGCTTTCTTT
TRBD1,TRBV19,.,TRBJ1-6,CASSLTGSPDSPLHF,TGTGCCAGTAGTCTGACAGGGAGCCCCGATTCACCCCTCCACTTT
.,TRBV29-1,.,TRBJ1-2,CSVDSVGGVSGYTF,TGCAGCGTTGATAGTGTAGGGGGGGTTTCTGGCTACACCTTC
TRBD1,TRBV29-1,.,TRBJ2-2,CSVRGTSGELFF,TGCAGCGTCAGGGGGACATCCGGGGAGCTGTTTTTT
TRBD1,TRBV5-4,.,TRBJ1-6,CASRKTGGRDSPLHF,TGTGCCAGCAGAAAGACAGGGGGCCGGGATTCACCCCTCCACTTT
TRBD1,TRBV18,.,TRBJ1-2,CASSYGQGANYGYTF,TGTGCCAGCTCATACGGACAGGGAGCTAACTATGGCTACACCTTC
.,TRBV2,few,TRBJ1-5,CASSGQYNQPQHF,TGTGCCAGCAGTGGACAGTACAATCAGCCCCAGCATTTT
.,TRBV6-1,.,TRBJ1-5,CASSSSGVYQPQHF,TGTGCCAGCTCCTCCTCAGGGGTTTATCAGCCCCAGCATTTT
.,TRBV6-5,.,TRBJ1-2,CASSSGHGRDYGYTF,TGTGCCAGCAGTTCGGGACACGGCCGGGACTATGGCTACACCTTC
.,TRBV12-1,.,TRBJ1-2,CASSIYGYTF,TGTGCCAGCAGTATCTATGGCTACACCTTC
.,TRBV29-1,.,TRBJ1-2,CSVDDWGGTGVANYGYTF,TGCAGCGTTGATGATTGGGGGGGTACAGGTGTAGCTAACTATGGCTACACCTTC
.,TRBV2,.,TRBJ1-2,CASSEEPTLYGYTF,TGTGCCAGCAGTGAAGAGCCTACTCTCTATGGCTACACCTTC
.,TRBV30,few,TRBJ1-1,CAWSVNRGTEAFF,TGTGCCTGGAGTGTGAATAGGGGGACTGAAGCTTTCTTT
.,TRBV7-3,.,TRBJ1-1,CASSLIGEGTEAFF,TGTGCCAGCAGCTTAATAGGGGAGGGGACTGAAGCTTTCTTT
TRBD1,TRBV28,.,TRBJ1-2,CASSSQGALGYGYTF,TGTGCCAGCAGTTCTCAGGGGGCGCTGGGATATGGCTACACCTTC
TRBD1,TRBV10-3,once,TRBJ2-1,CAISGNRGLPNEQFF,TGTGCCATCAGTGGGAACAGGGGGCTCCCCAATGAGCAGTTCTTC
.,TRBV7-2,.,TRBJ1-1,CASSRQLNTEAFF,TGTGCCAGCAGCCGACAGCTCAACACTGAAGCTTTCTTT
.,TRBV6-4,.,TRBJ2-2,CASSPFPANTGELFF,TGTGCCAGCAGTCCTTTCCCGGCGAACACCGGGGAGCTGTTTTTT
TRBD1,TRBV5-6,.,TRBJ1-5,CARPDRPRHF,TGTGCCAGACCGGACAGGCCAAGGCATTTT
.,TRBV14,.,TRBJ1-2,CASSLLYRDYGYTF,TGTGCCAGCAGCCTATTATACAGGGACTATGGCTACACCTTC
TRBD1,TRBV7-9,.,TRBJ1-2,CASSSGQGALYGYTF,TGTGCCAGCAGCTCGGGACAGGGAGCACTCTATGGCTACACCTTC
TRBD2,TRBV7-6,.,TRBJ2-3,CASSLALSSGVADTQYF,TGTGCCAGCAGCTTAGCGTTGTCTAGCGGGGTTGCGGATACGCAGTATTTT
.,TRBV7-2,.,TRBJ2-3,CASSLERASTDTQYF,TGTGCCAGCAGTCTAGAGAGGGCCAGCACAGATACGCAGTATTTT
.,TRBV9,.,TRBJ2-1,CASSASGFEQFF,TGTGCCAGCAGCGCCTCAGGATTTGAGCAGTTCTTC
TRBD1,TRBV5-1,.,TRBJ2-7,CASSFRDRSYEQYF,TGCGCCAGCAGCTTCCGGGACAGGAGCTACGAGCAGTACTTC
.,TRBV7-2,.,TRBJ2-7,CASSRSSYEQYF,TGTGCCAGCAGCCGGAGCTCCTACGAGCAGTACTTC
TRBD1,TRBV7-8,.,TRBJ1-6,CASSLVNRGAGSPLHF,TGTGCCAGCAGCTTAGTGAACAGGGGGGCGGGATCACCCCTCCACTTT
.,TRBV6-1,.,TRBJ2-1,CASLWEAREQFF,TGTGCCAGCTTATGGGAGGCGCGTGAGCAGTTCTTC
.,TRBV15,.,TRBJ1-2,CATSEAAGANYGYTF,TGTGCCACCAGCGAAGCCGCCGGAGCTAACTATGGCTACACCTTC
.,TRBV25-1,.,TRBJ1-2,CASSESGFGYTF,TGTGCCAGCAGTGAATCGGGTTTCGGCTACACCTTC
.,TRBV4-2,.,TRBJ1-5,CASSRGRGQPQHF,TGTGCCAGCAGCCGGGGGAGGGGTCAGCCCCAGCATTTT
TRBD2,TRBV11-3,.,TRBJ2-1,CASSLDIRGGAFNEQFF,TGTGCCAGCAGCTTAGACATCCGCGGGGGGGCTTTCAATGAGCAGTTCTTC
.,TRBV5-4,.,TRBJ2-5,CASSFGGSQETQYF,TGTGCCAGCAGCTTCGGGGGTAGCCAGGAGACCCAGTACTTC
TRBD1,TRBV7-2,.,TRBJ1-1,CASSFPGQAEAFF,TGTGCCAGCAGCTTTCCGGGACAGGCGGAAGCTTTCTTT